The clone carrying this TCR beta chain was detected ten times or more. As yet, its antigen is unknown. The CDR3 spans 16 residues. CDR1 and CDR2 from the germline V gene are ENHRY and SYGVKD. Trimming pared 0 bases from V and 6 bases from J, leaving 12 bases between. TCR cDNA was made by 5'RACE template switching, adding a universal primer site and UMIs. TCRdb reprocessed the 5' RACE reads with MiXCR, giving one entry per CDR3 protein. The sample shows over 250,000 distinct CDR3 sequences, roughly 5.6% of them seen only once. These data originate in a study of T cells after yellow fever vaccination. The study's findings and limits: The secondary response peaked faster, at day 5 versus 15, but was weaker. A limited proportion of clonotypes was detected within both the CD4 and CD8 compartments.

This TCR was sampled from a man younger than 35 who received the YFV17D yellow fever vaccine. The rearrangement links TRBV10-3 to TRBJ1-6; tentative D call: TRBD1 (6 bases). Material: CD4+ T cells sorted from PBMCs, obtained on the day of the yellow fever booster vaccination. DNA for the CDR3: TGTGCCATCAGTGAGTCGAGAGGGGGGAGTAATTCACCCCTCCACTTT. This codes for CAISESRGGSNSPLHF.